This TCR beta chain was sequenced in a study of cytomegalovirus exposure and HLA in healthy donors. PCR used 60 Vbeta primers and 13 Jbeta primers. Profiled with immunoSEQ multiplex PCR; TCRdb holds only in-frame clones, not every one. The data hold 150,000 to 200,000 clones, with around four fifths observed a single time. On this clone itself: Its target is unknown.

Looked up from germline, CDR1 is MNHEY and CDR2 is SMNVEV (reference sequence). The CDR3 is made up of 16 amino acids. V was cut by 9 bases and J by 8 bases, with 28 bases left in between. Study-wide results and caveats: Analysis performed later showed TCR beta chains linked to HLA being more clonally expanded than equally common others.

The clonotype comes from a woman younger than 45 in good health and CMV-seronegative. V gene TRBV27 combines with J gene TRBJ1-2, with D hard to call. The sequenced sample consisted of PBMCs. The CDR3 is CASSASLRAEEGGYTF. In DNA form, the CDR3 reads TGTGCCAGTTCCGCCTCTCTGAGGGCGGAGGAGGGCGGCTACACCTTC.